These 20 T cell receptor beta chains were sequenced from one sample in a study of cytomegalovirus exposure and HLA in healthy donors. Use of 60 Vbeta and 13 Jbeta primers characterized the PCR. The repertoire was sequenced with immunoSEQ multiplex PCR; TCRdb's copy has only in-frame clones and lacks some. Among about 190,000 clones listed, around 79% were seen once. Sequencing was performed on PBMCs. The source of these receptors is a young woman in good health and CMV-seronegative.

J is TRBJ1-5 and V is TRBV27; D gene unclear. This CDR3 has 13 amino acids. The germline V and J ends were trimmed by 3 bases and 6 bases, with 9 bases remaining between them. CDR1 and CDR2 from the germline V gene are MNHEY and SMNVEV (reference sequence). CDR3: CASSFDSGQPQHF. The CDR3 coding sequence is TGTGCCAGCAGTTTCGATTCGGGTCAGCCCCAGCATTTT.

The chain links TRBV27 to TRBJ2-5, with 8 bases aligning to TRBD2. Germline CDR1 MNHEY, CDR2 SMNVEV (reference sequence). This CDR3 comprises 15 residues. Trimming removed 4 bases from V and 5 bases from J; junction bases left unmatched: 9. CDR3 nucleotides: TGTGCCAGCAGTTCCGGGGGGGCTAGAGGGGAGACCCAGTACTTC. It codes for CASSSGGARGETQYF.

This clone showed up just once. The chain has TRBV27 and TRBJ1-1; TRBD1 is a possible D gene (6 bases). Germline CDR1 MNHEY, CDR2 SMNVEV (reference sequence). The V and J ends lost 4 bases and 5 bases respectively, with 11 bases between them. This CDR3 comprises 13 residues. The CDR3 sequence: CASSSRGRTEAFF. The CDR3 bases are TGTGCCAGCAGTTCCAGGGGTCGGACTGAAGCTTTCTTT.

The chain has TRBV15 and TRBJ1-5; 8 nucleotides align to TRBD1. Germline CDR1 LNHNV, CDR2 YYDKDF (reference sequence). The V and J ends lost 0 bases and 7 bases, in that order; junction bases with no gene match: 5. The CDR3 runs 15 residues. CDR3 region: CATSRDPGGSQPQHF. The DNA of the CDR3 is TGTGCCACCAGCAGAGACCCAGGGGGCTCGCAGCCCCAGCATTTT.

The V call is TRBV11-2, the J call TRBJ2-7, with D possibly TRBD1 on 6 matching bases. CDR3 length equals 16 residues. The germline CDR1 and CDR2 sequences are SGHAT and FQNNGV. The V and J ends lost 0 bases and 3 bases respectively, with 15 bases between them. The CDR3 DNA sequence: TGTGCCAGCAGCTTAGATCACAGGACAGCCTTCTACGAGCAGTACTTC. This gives the protein CASSLDHRTAFYEQYF.

CDR3 residues: CASWDFLDQNSPLHF. Written as DNA, the CDR3 is TGTGCCAGCTGGGACTTTTTGGATCAAAATTCACCCCTCCACTTT. This sequence joins TRBV27 and TRBJ1-6; possible D gene TRBD1, 5 bases. Germline V gives CDR1 MNHEY, CDR2 SMNVEV (reference sequence). V dropped 8 bases and J dropped 7 bases, with 18 bases sitting between them. CDR3 length: 15 amino acids.

This clone appeared a single time. This sequence joins TRBV6-6 and TRBJ2-7, with 8 bases matching TRBD1. From germline, CDR1 is MNHNY and CDR2 SVGAGI (reference sequence). This CDR3 has 15 residues. V lost 2 bases, J lost 4 bases, and 7 bases stayed unmatched. CDR3 DNA sequence: TGTGCCAGCAGTTACGGGGGACAGGCGGTTTACGAGCAGTACTTC. Amino acid sequence: CASSYGGQAVYEQYF.

CDR3 bases: TGTGCCAGCAGCTCTCTACGTGGTAACAGGATTGCTGCAACTAATGAAAAACTGTTTTTT. This codes for CASSSLRGNRIAATNEKLFF. The chain links TRBV28 to TRBJ1-4; possible D gene TRBD1, 5 bases. Between the trimmed V and J ends, which lost 6 bases and 0 bases, there was a span of 26 bases. This CDR3 spans 20 amino acids. Germline V gene lookup returns CDR1 MDHEN and CDR2 SYDVKM.

A few counts support this clone. Its ends do not fully match the called genes, so a read error is possible. This chain links TRBV7-9 with TRBJ2-2; D gene ambiguous. The CDR3 runs 14 residues. Germline V gene data show CDR1 as SEHNR and CDR2 as FQNEAQ (reference sequence). The CDR3 region has the DNA TGTGCCAGCAGCTTAGGAGGCCTCACCGAGGAGCTGTTTTTT. It codes for CASSLGGLTEELFF.

This chain connects TRBV5-1 to TRBJ1-1; TRBD1 matches 9 bases. With V trimmed by 0 bases and J by 4 bases, 4 bases remained unmatched. The CDR3 is made up of 15 amino acids. Germline CDR1 is SGHRS and CDR2 is YFSETQ. CDR3 loop: CASSLGQGEGTEAFF. CDR3 coding DNA: TGCGCCAGCAGCTTGGGACAGGGGGAAGGCACTGAAGCTTTCTTT.

This sequence joins TRBV6-5 and TRBJ2-5; D is unresolved. Germline V CDR1 and CDR2: MNHEY, SVGAGI. V was trimmed by 6 bases and J by 3 bases, leaving 5 bases between them. The CDR3 is 11 residues long. In nucleotides, the CDR3 is TGTGCCAGCAGAACAGAAGAGACCCAGTACTTC. It yields the protein CASRTEETQYF.

This clone was seen only a few times. The V gene is TRBV4-1, the J gene TRBJ1-1; tentative D call: TRBD1 (6 bases). The CDR3 runs to 13 residues. Trimming pared 3 bases from V and 5 bases from J, leaving 10 bases between. CDR1 and CDR2 (germline): MGHRA, YSYEKL. The CDR3 protein is CASSQGALTEAFF. CDR3 nucleotide sequence: TGCGCCAGCAGCCAGGGGGCGCTTACTGAAGCTTTCTTT.

This clone showed up just a few times. V gene TRBV19 combines with J gene TRBJ2-4, with 10 bases matching TRBD2. This CDR3 has 16 residues. Germline CDR1 reads LNHDA; CDR2 reads SQIVND (reference sequence). V shed 7 bases, J shed 0 bases, and the junction held 6 bases outside the gene matches. The CDR3, as DNA: TGTGCCAGTACCAAACTAGCGGGGCTAGCCAAAAACATTCAGTACTTC. Its translation: CASTKLAGLAKNIQYF. Drawing the rest from reference TRBV19 and TRBJ2-4, the complete variable domain is DGGITQSPKYLFRKEGQNVTLSCEQNLNHDAMYWYRQDPGQGLRLIYYSQIVNDFQKGDIAEGYSVSREKKESFPLTVTSAQKNPTAFYLCASTKLAGLAKNIQYFGAGTRLSVL.

In its sample, this clone was seen a few times. For the CDR3, the DNA is TGTGCCGCGGGCAGACAATTCACCGGGGAGCTGTTTTTT. Protein sequence: CAAGRQFTGELFF. The chain couples TRBV7-8 to TRBJ2-2; a weak D match, TRBD2 (5 bases). Germline-derived CDR1 and CDR2 are SGHVS and FQNEAQ. The CDR3 sequence is 13 residues long. Trimming took 11 bases from V and 4 from J, leaving 14 bases between them.

The chain carries TRBV7-2 and TRBJ2-3; 8 bases match TRBD2. The CDR3 runs to 17 residues. V lost 5 bases and J lost 5; bases outside the gene matches: 15. Germline V gene data show CDR1 as SGHTA and CDR2 as FQGNSA. Here the CDR3 DNA reads TGTGCCAGCAGCCCGGTGTTAGCGGGGAGGTCTAGAGATACGCAGTATTTT. This gives the protein CASSPVLAGRSRDTQYF.

The chain combines TRBV5-1 with TRBJ2-6, with 7 bases identical to TRBD1. The junction had 11 bases not matched to a gene; V was cut back by 1 base and J by 1 base. CDR1 SGHRS and CDR2 YFSETQ come from the germline V gene. This CDR3 is 19 amino acids long. The DNA for the CDR3 is TGCGCCAGCAGCTTGACCTCGGGGACAGCACTATCTGGGGCCAACGTCCTGACTTTC. The encoded protein is CASSLTSGTALSGANVLTF. Full variable domain (remainder filled in from reference TRBV5-1 and TRBJ2-6): KAGVTQTPRYLIKTRGQQVTLSCSPISGHRSVSWYQQTPGQGLQFLFEYFSETQRNKGNFPGRFSGRQFSNSRSEMNVSTLELGDSALYLCASSLTSGTALSGANVLTFGAGSRLTVL.

The rearrangement joins TRBV19 to TRBJ1-6, with unresolved D. Germline values: CDR1 LNHDA, CDR2 SQIVND (reference sequence). The V end was cut by 3 bases, the J end by 4 bases, with 10 bases between. The CDR3 is 15 amino acids. The CDR3 reads CASSILGAYNSPLHF. In nucleotides, the CDR3 is TGTGCCAGTAGTATCCTAGGAGCTTATAATTCACCCCTCCACTTT.

The rearrangement uses TRBV6-1 and TRBJ1-5; TRBD1 aligns across 7 bases. V was clipped by 5 bases and J by 9 bases; unmatched bases: 13. Germline loops: CDR1 MNHNS, CDR2 SASEGT. This CDR3 comprises 15 residues. The CDR3: CASSNDRAPPSPQHF. The DNA for the CDR3 is TGTGCCAGCAGTAATGACAGGGCCCCTCCGTCGCCCCAGCATTTT.

The rearrangement links TRBV6-5 to TRBJ1-1; no reliable D call. Per germline, CDR1 MNHEY and CDR2 SVGAGI. The CDR3 loop spans 13 amino acids. Deletions cut 5 bases from V and 0 bases from J, with 7 bases between. The CDR3 DNA follows: TGTGCCAGCAGTCTGAACATGAACACTGAAGCTTTCTTT. Its translation: CASSLNMNTEAFF.

This clone was seen a handful of times. The chain uses TRBV7-2 and TRBJ2-3, with D possibly being TRBD1 (6 bases). The CDR3 loop spans 16 amino acids. Germline CDR1 and CDR2: SGHTA and FQGNSA. V dropped 1 base and J dropped 2 bases, with 13 bases sitting between them. The CDR3 DNA sequence: TGTGCCAGCAGCTTAGTGAGCACAGGGTCCACAGATACGCAGTATTTT. Amino acids: CASSLVSTGSTDTQYF. Based on the CDR3 plus reference TRBV7-2 and TRBJ2-3, the full variable domain is GAGVSQSPSNKVTEKGKDVELRCDPISGHTALYWYRQSLGQGLEFLIYFQGNSAPDKSGLPSDRFSAERTGGSVSTLTIQRTQQEDSAVYLCASSLVSTGSTDTQYFGPGTRLTVL.